A single count supports the clone carrying this T cell receptor beta chain. Its target is unknown. A single base separates this from a much larger clone, so it may be a read error. The sample originates from a study of blood T cells in healthy people across ages. Overall study context: T cells yielded about one barcoded beta molecule per two cells through template switching. Study-wide points: Diversity figures derived from one million T cells were judged to underestimate the true value.

A second roughly 7 to 12 cycle PCR used barcoded and J-beta primers. MiXCR, run by TCRdb on the 5' RACE reads, gives a single entry per CDR3 protein. Of 1.5 million or so distinct CDR3 sequences listed, about 42% were seen once; the top ten hold roughly 3.7%. This CDR3 has 14 amino acids. The ends were cut back, 1 base at V and 10 bases at J, with 17 bases in the middle. Germline V gene data show CDR1 as DFQATT and CDR2 as SNEGSKA (reference sequence). The sequencing input was blood. This receptor was identified in a woman aged 18 to 35 in good health. The chain carries TRBV20-1 and TRBJ2-1; no reliable D call. CDR3 residues: CSARVRRGSYEQFF. CDR3 DNA sequence: TGCAGTGCTAGAGTCCGGCGCGGCTCCTACGAGCAGTTCTTC.